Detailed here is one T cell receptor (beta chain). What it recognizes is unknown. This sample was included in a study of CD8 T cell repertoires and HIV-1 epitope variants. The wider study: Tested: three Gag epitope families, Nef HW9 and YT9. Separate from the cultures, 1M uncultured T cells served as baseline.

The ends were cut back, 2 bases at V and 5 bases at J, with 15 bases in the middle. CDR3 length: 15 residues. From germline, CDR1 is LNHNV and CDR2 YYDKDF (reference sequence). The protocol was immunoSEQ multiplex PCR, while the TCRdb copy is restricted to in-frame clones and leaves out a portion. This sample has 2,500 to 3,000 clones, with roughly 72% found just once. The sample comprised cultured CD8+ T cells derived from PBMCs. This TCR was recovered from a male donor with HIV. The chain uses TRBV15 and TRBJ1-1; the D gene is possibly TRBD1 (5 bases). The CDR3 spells CATSRSGTFRTEAFF. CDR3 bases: TGTGCCACCAGCAGATCCGGGACCTTCCGAACTGAAGCTTTCTTT.